This entry describes one T cell receptor beta chain. There is no known antigen for this receptor. Base-call qualities are not available, and no considerably larger clone is one nucleotide away. Library prep was done by the immunoSEQ multiplex PCR assay. For most patients, genomic DNA was isolated using the Qiagen DNeasy Blood and Tissue Kit and was shipped frozen to Adaptive Biotechnologies for TCR sequencing. High-throughput TCR-beta CDR3 sequencing of genomic DNA from most patients was performed by Adaptive Biotechnologies. As for the original processing: Adaptive's ImmunoSEQ software was the source of the TCR sequencing data for roughly 19 patients, while a few other patients were processed with MiXCR and VDJtools. To correct CD4 versus CD8 sorting errors, any sequence found in both subsets at a frequency ratio below 5:1 was removed. CDR3 nucleotide sequences shared by donor and recipient were removed because the origin of these sequences could not be assigned. To count as alloreactive, a clone needed at least 2-fold expansion over unstimulated cells and a minimum CFSE-low frequency of 0.002% (template counts) or 0.001% (read counts). Mappable clones were those detected in sequenced pre-transplant spleen, lymph node, or MLR CFSE-low populations of the donor or recipient. Cumulative frequency of alloreactive clones was calculated as a percentage of all sequences weighted by copy number. Held by TCRdb, this immuneACCESS table contains in-frame sequences only and omits some clones. Under half of the omission traces to an unresolved V gene where checked; the cause of the rest is unknown. V and J calls and clone size are those listed in that table; D and trimming were worked out from the DNA. The sample includes about 110,000 clones, with roughly 93% observed a single time. The ten largest clones capture 1% to 1.5% of the sample.

V ends up 2 bases short and J 1 base short, with an unmatched junction base count of 7. CDR1 and CDR2 were assigned from the germline V gene (reference sequence) as LNHDA and SQIVND. Including the terminal cysteine and phenylalanine, the CDR3 comprises 17 residues. Here the CDR3 DNA is all that survives: 51 bases in frame from base 1. This sample is part of a study of graft-versus-host responses after intestinal transplantation (dated by TCRdb to about 2021). General notes on the study: Recipients received multivisceral, liver-intestinal, or isolated intestinal transplants. Every recipient was given anti-thymocyte globulin induction, followed by roughly 3 years of maintenance tacrolimus and steroids. After intestinal transplantation, graft-versus-host and host-versus-graft alloreactive T cell clones in the graft, circulation and bone marrow were tracked using bulk TCR-beta CDR3 sequencing. Alloreactive clones were identified by sequencing pre-transplant mixed lymphocyte reaction products and comparing them with unstimulated pre-transplant donor and recipient T cells. The cohort enrolled 20 to 25 intestinal transplant recipients, one of whom was a retransplant, and a few patients without pretransplant specimens were excluded. Donor T cell macrochimerism was defined as a peak of at least 4% donor T cells among recipient peripheral blood mononuclear cells. Rather than going through the commercial service, samples from a few later patients were sequenced in-house on an Illumina MiSeq and processed with MiXCR. Beyond this particular receptor, the publication reports: Early after transplant, peak levels of circulating GvH clones were found to be associated with declines in HvG clones. In the allografts of patients with donor T cell macrochimerism, GvH to HvG T cell clonal ratios were high. GvH clones were found in recipient bone marrow, and some of the GvH clones appeared earlier in ileal mucosa or blood, which is consistent with an intestinal mucosal origin. The conclusions were limited by the relatively low number and heterogeneity of the intestinal transplant patients.

This specimen's time point label, interpreted: cells obtained before transplantation from donor or recipient. CD3+CD4+ and CD3+CD8+ populations were FACS-sorted from unstimulated pre-transplant donor and recipient cells taken from spleen or lymph nodes. This specimen consisted of unstimulated CD8+ T cells sorted from spleen or lymph node cells, obtained before transplant. Recombination connected TRBV19 to TRBJ1-5, with 8 middle bases fitting TRBD1. The receptor comes from a human donor who was the organ donor for an intestinal transplant. The DNA reads TGTGCCAGTAGTATACTCCCCCGACAGGGGAGCAATCAGCCCCAGCATTTT. Its protein reads: CASSILPRQGSNQPQHF.